This T cell receptor (beta chain) emerged from a study of shared T cell receptors in the human thymus. The V end was cut by 3 bases, the J end by 2 bases, with 10 bases between. This CDR3 is built from 14 residues. Germline CDR1 and CDR2: SGHDN and FVKESK. The assay was immunoSEQ multiplex PCR, and TCRdb's table has in-frame clones only and misses some. In the table there are hundreds of thousands of clones, around 89% of which are singletons. Separately, the same data were catalogued under a study of human thymus T cells. From that report: Donors consisted of healthy Finnish infants (having corrective surgery for congenital heart defects). Resections that were taken during corrective heart surgery supplied the thymus tissue. Repertoires from thymus and blood appeared to show biased V and J gene usage. Thymic TCR repertoires of unrelated people reportedly overlapped highly.

V and J are TRBV14 and TRBJ2-5; tentative D call: TRBD2 (6 bases). The receptor comes from a boy younger than two with a congenital heart defect. The sequencing input was thymocytes. This CDR3 is CASSQGLPQETQYF. The DNA for the CDR3 is TGTGCCAGCAGCCAGGGACTTCCGCAAGAGACCCAGTACTTC. The complete variable domain, with remaining parts taken from reference TRBV14 and TRBJ2-5, reads EAGVTQFPSHSVIEKGQTVTLRCDPISGHDNLYWYRRVMGKEIKFLLHFVKESKQDESGMPNNRFLAERTGGTYSTLKVQPAELEDSGVYFCASSQGLPQETQYFGPGTRLLVL.